This passage covers 20 T cell receptor beta chains from one sample sequenced in a study of cytotoxic CD8 clonotypes in ibrutinib-treated CLL. Clones were sequenced by immunoSEQ multiplex PCR, and TCRdb holds only the in-frame ones, with some missing. The data show 65,000 to 95,000 clones, roughly 84% seen once. The sequenced sample was PBMCs, obtained before ibrutinib treatment. These receptors all come from a human donor with chronic lymphocytic leukemia.

Written as DNA, the CDR3 is TGTGCCATCAGTGAACGCCAGGATGGTGGCAATCAGCCCCAGCATTTT. Translated, it gives CAISERQDGGNQPQHF. The gene calls are TRBV10-3 and TRBJ1-5; D gene unclear. Trimming stripped 3 bases from V and 2 bases from J, with 14 bases between. This CDR3 comprises 16 residues. The germline CDR1 and CDR2 sequences are ENHRY and SYGVKD.

The V call is TRBV9, the J call TRBJ2-1, with D maybe TRBD1 (6 bases). CDR3 length: 16 residues. Germline assignment: CDR1 SGDLS and CDR2 YYNGEE. Trimming cost V 1 base and J 8 bases, with 19 bases left between them. CDR3 coding DNA: TGTGCCAGCAGCGTAAGATTTGACACCAGGGGCGATGAGCAGTTCTTC. It codes for CASSVRFDTRGDEQFF. Filled out from reference TRBV9 and TRBJ2-1, the complete variable domain reads DSGVTQTPKHLITATGQRVTLRCSPRSGDLSVYWYQQSLDQGLQFLIQYYNGEERAKGNILERFSAQQFPDLHSELNLSSLELGDSALYFCASSVRFDTRGDEQFFGPGTRLTVL.

This clone occurred once. The V gene is TRBV12-5, the J gene TRBJ2-1; D might be TRBD2 (5 bases). V lost 1 base and J lost 4, with 14 bases in between. From germline, CDR1 is LGHNT and CDR2 FRNRAP. This CDR3 has 16 amino acids. In DNA, the CDR3 is TGTGCTAGTGGTTTGGAAAGGACTCCGGGGTACAATGAGCAGTTCTTC. Amino acid sequence: CASGLERTPGYNEQFF. Variable domain in full (rest from reference TRBV12-5 and TRBJ2-1): DARVTQTPRHKVTEMGQEVTMRCQPILGHNTVFWYRQTMMQGLELLAYFRNRAPLDDSGMPKDRFSAEMPDATLATLKIQPSEPRDSAVYFCASGLERTPGYNEQFFGPGTRLTVL.

The rearrangement uses TRBV29-1 and TRBJ1-5, with D unresolved. Germline loops: CDR1 SQVTM, CDR2 ANQGSEA. Deletions cut 4 bases from V and 0 bases from J, with 10 bases between. The CDR3 covers 14 residues. CDR3 in DNA: TGCAGCGTTGCCCCGGATTATAGCAATCAGCCCCAGCATTTT. Translation: CSVAPDYSNQPQHF.

The chain recombines TRBV5-1 with TRBJ1-1; tentatively, D is TRBD1 (6 bases). CDR1 is SGHRS, CDR2 YFSETQ, per germline. CDR3 size: 13 residues. The V end was cut by 2 bases, the J end by 6 bases, with 11 bases between. CDR3 nucleotide sequence: TGCGCCAGCAGCTTAACAGGGTTGGCTGAAGCTTTCTTT. Its protein is CASSLTGLAEAFF.

V is TRBV7-9 and J is TRBJ2-7; D possibly corresponds to TRBD1 (5 bases). The V gene lost 3 bases and the J gene lost 4 bases, with 16 bases spanning the gap. Germline loops: CDR1 SEHNR, CDR2 FQNEAQ (reference sequence). The CDR3 sequence is 15 residues long. The CDR3 bases are TGTGCCAGCAGCTTTCAGGGTGTGGCCTTATACGAGCAGTACTTC. Translating it yields CASSFQGVALYEQYF.

V usage is TRBV10-3 and J usage is TRBJ1-1; D is ambiguous. CDR1 is ENHRY and CDR2 is SYGVKD in the germline V gene. The CDR3 extends over 13 amino acids. V was cut by 6 bases and J by 3 bases, with 11 bases left in between. CDR3: CAISSPEHTEAFF. The CDR3 DNA reads TGTGCCATCAGCAGCCCGGAACACACTGAAGCTTTCTTT.

The chain employs TRBV30 and TRBJ2-3, with D possibly matching TRBD2 (5 bases). This CDR3 contains 16 residues. Trimming removed 2 bases at V and 4 bases at J, with 19 bases between. CDR1 GTSNPN and CDR2 SVGIG come from the germline V gene (reference sequence). The CDR3 coding sequence is TGTGCCTGGAGTCCTGGTGTAGAGGGAACGGCAGATACGCAGTATTTT. The encoded protein is CAWSPGVEGTADTQYF.

As DNA, the CDR3 is TGTGCCAGCAGTTTCCTAGGGGGTGAGTTTAGCAATCAGCCCCAGCATTTT. It translates to CASSFLGGEFSNQPQHF. The gene calls are TRBV28 and TRBJ1-5; possibly TRBD1 for D (6 bases). CDR1 and CDR2 (germline): MDHEN, SYDVKM. V was trimmed by 3 bases and J by 0 bases, leaving 15 bases between them. CDR3 size: 17 residues.

This chain connects TRBV2 to TRBJ1-1; 7 nucleotides align to TRBD1. The germline CDR1 and CDR2 sequences are SNHLY and FYNNEI. Trimming removed 7 bases from V and 4 bases from J; junction bases left unmatched: 3. The CDR3 runs to 12 residues. The CDR3 region is CASNTGVTEAFF. In DNA, the CDR3 is TGTGCCAGCAATACAGGGGTCACTGAAGCTTTCTTT.

The chain joins TRBV19 to TRBJ1-2; D remains ambiguous. Trimming removed 3 bases at V and 5 bases at J, with 16 bases between. The germline V gene encodes CDR1 LNHDA and CDR2 SQIVND (reference sequence). The CDR3 consists of 15 residues. CDR3 protein: CASSIAEDFWYGYTF. In DNA, the CDR3 is TGTGCCAGTAGTATCGCGGAAGACTTTTGGTATGGCTACACCTTC.

This clone was seen only once. V gene TRBV9 combines with J gene TRBJ2-7, with 7 bases aligning to TRBD2. The germline V gene has CDR1 SGDLS and CDR2 YYNGEE. V dropped 0 bases and J dropped 5; count of bases not matched to a gene: 5. The CDR3 extends over 14 amino acids. The CDR3 loop is CASSVAGGLHEQYF. Here the CDR3 DNA reads TGTGCCAGCAGCGTAGCGGGAGGTCTCCACGAGCAGTACTTC.

This clone was recorded only once. The chain carries TRBV6-5 and TRBJ2-7; TRBD1 matches at 10 bases. J was trimmed by 2 bases and V by 7 bases; bases with no gene match: 8. The CDR3 sequence is 15 residues long. Looked up from germline, CDR1 is MNHEY and CDR2 is SVGAGI. The DNA of the CDR3 is TGTGCCAGCAAAGGGGACAGGGGATTGGCCTACGAGCAGTACTTC. Translation: CASKGDRGLAYEQYF.

The chain is built from TRBV30 and TRBJ1-2, with D perhaps TRBD1 (5 bases). The CDR3 consists of 17 residues. Germline V gene data show CDR1 as GTSNPN and CDR2 as SVGIG (reference sequence). V lost 2 bases and J lost 6, with 25 bases in between. The CDR3 DNA follows: TGTGCCTGGAGTACGATGGAGGGACTTCGGAGTAGACATGGCTACACCTTC. Encoded protein: CAWSTMEGLRSRHGYTF.

This chain links TRBV4-1 with TRBJ2-5; perhaps TRBD2 as D (5 bases). This CDR3 spans 15 amino acids. Between the trimmed V and J ends, which lost 0 bases and 5 bases, there was a span of 13 bases. Germline V gene lookup returns CDR1 MGHRA and CDR2 YSYEKL. The CDR3 bases are TGCGCCAGCAGCCAAGATTCCGGGAAGACGGAGACCCAGTACTTC. This encodes CASSQDSGKTETQYF.

The chain combines TRBV11-3 with TRBJ2-1; possible D gene TRBD1, 6 bases. The CDR3 loop spans 16 amino acids. CDR1 SGHNT and CDR2 YENEEA come from the germline V gene. Between the trimmed V and J ends, which lost 2 bases and 7 bases, there was a span of 18 bases. The CDR3 DNA sequence: TGTGCCAGCAGCTTATTAGTAACTCAGGGGAGAAATGAGCAGTTCTTC. Residues: CASSLLVTQGRNEQFF.

Only one count was recorded for this clone. This chain connects TRBV6-5 to TRBJ2-7; perhaps TRBD2 as D (6 bases). Germline CDR1 reads MNHEY; CDR2 reads SVGAGI. This CDR3 has 14 amino acids. Deletions cut 4 bases from V and 3 bases from J, with 13 bases between. Here the CDR3 DNA reads TGTGCCAGCAGTTTTAGGGAGGCCATCTACGAGCAGTACTTC. The encoded protein is CASSFREAIYEQYF.

The rearrangement joins TRBV2 to TRBJ2-1; 8 nucleotides line up with TRBD2. Germline-derived CDR1 and CDR2 are SNHLY and FYNNEI. The CDR3 contains 20 residues. Trimming removed 5 bases from V and 3 bases from J; junction bases left unmatched: 21. CDR3 nucleotide sequence: TGTGCCAGCAGTCATATCTCTACTAGCGGAGGAGGTTCATACTACAATGAGCAGTTCTTC. Encoded protein: CASSHISTSGGGSYYNEQFF.

J is TRBJ1-5 and V is TRBV28; a weak D match, TRBD1 (6 bases). The CDR3 is 14 residues long. Trimming pared 5 bases from V and 5 bases from J, leaving 13 bases between. CDR1 is MDHEN and CDR2 is SYDVKM in the germline V gene. The CDR3 loop reads CASSLRDIDQPQHF. In DNA, the CDR3 is TGTGCCAGCAGTCTCCGGGACATCGATCAGCCCCAGCATTTT.

This chain connects TRBV5-8 to TRBJ2-3; 9 positions agree with TRBD1. Germline V CDR1 and CDR2: SGHTS, YDEGEE. Trimming at V came to 5 bases and at J to 0 bases, leaving 10 bases not matched to a gene. The CDR3 totals 17 residues. The CDR3 protein is CASSFSGTGTSTDTQYF. CDR3 DNA: TGTGCCAGCAGTTTCTCCGGGACAGGGACTAGCACAGATACGCAGTATTTT.